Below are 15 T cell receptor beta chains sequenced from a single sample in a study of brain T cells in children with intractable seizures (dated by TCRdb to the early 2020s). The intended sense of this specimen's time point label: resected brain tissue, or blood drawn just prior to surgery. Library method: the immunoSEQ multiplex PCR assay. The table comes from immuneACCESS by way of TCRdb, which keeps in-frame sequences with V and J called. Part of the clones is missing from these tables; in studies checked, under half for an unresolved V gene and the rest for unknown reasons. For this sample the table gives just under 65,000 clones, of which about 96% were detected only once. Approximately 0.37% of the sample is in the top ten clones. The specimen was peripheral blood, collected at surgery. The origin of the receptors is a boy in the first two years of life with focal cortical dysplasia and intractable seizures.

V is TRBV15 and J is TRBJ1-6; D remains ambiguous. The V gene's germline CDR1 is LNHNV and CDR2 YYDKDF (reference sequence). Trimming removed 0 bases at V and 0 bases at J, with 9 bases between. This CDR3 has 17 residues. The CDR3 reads CATSRDYESSYNSPLHF. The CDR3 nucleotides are TGTGCCACCAGCAGAGATTACGAGAGCTCCTATAATTCACCCCTCCACTTT.

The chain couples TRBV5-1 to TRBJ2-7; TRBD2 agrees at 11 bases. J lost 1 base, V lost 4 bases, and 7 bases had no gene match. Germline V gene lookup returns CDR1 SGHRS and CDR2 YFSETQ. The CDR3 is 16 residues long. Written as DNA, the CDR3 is TGCGCCAGCAGCCCCCTAATAGCGGGAGGGTCCTACGAGCAGTACTTC. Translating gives CASSPLIAGGSYEQYF.

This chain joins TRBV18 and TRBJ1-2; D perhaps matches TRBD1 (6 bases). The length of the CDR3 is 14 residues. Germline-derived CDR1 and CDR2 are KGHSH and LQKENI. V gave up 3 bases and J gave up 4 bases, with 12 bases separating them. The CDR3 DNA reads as TGTGCCAGCTCACCGGGGGGCGCGGGCTATGGCTACACCTTC. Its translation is CASSPGGAGYGYTF.

CDR3 sequence: CASSEGGLVRPQTNTGELFF. The CDR3 DNA reads TGTGCCAGCAGTGAAGGGGGACTAGTAAGACCACAGACGAACACCGGGGAGCTGTTTTTT. The V gene is TRBV2, the J gene TRBJ2-2, with 8 positions matching TRBD2. CDR1 SNHLY and CDR2 FYNNEI come from the germline V gene. J lost 0 bases, V lost 1 base, and 13 bases had no gene match. This CDR3 spans 20 amino acids.

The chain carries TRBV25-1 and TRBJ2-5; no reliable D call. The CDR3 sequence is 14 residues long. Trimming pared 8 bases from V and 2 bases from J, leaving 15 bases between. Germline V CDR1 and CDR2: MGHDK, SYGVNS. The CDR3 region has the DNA TGTGCCAGCGGTGGATTACATTCTCAAGAGACCCAGTACTTC. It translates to CASGGLHSQETQYF.

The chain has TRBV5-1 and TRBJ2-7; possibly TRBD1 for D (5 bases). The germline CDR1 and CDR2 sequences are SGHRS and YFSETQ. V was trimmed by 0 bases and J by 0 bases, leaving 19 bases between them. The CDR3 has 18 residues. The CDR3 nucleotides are TGCGCCAGCAGCTTGGAGGGGTCTTCCCCGCTGAACTCCTACGAGCAGTACTTC. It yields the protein CASSLEGSSPLNSYEQYF. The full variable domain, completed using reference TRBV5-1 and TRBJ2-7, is KAGVTQTPRYLIKTRGQQVTLSCSPISGHRSVSWYQQTPGQGLQFLFEYFSETQRNKGNFPGRFSGRQFSNSRSEMNVSTLELGDSALYLCASSLEGSSPLNSYEQYFGPGTRLTVT.

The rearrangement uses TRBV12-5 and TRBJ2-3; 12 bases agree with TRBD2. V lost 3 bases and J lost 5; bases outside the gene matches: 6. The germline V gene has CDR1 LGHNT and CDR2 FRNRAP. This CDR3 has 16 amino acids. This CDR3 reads CASGFGTSGLRDTQYF. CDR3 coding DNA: TGTGCTAGTGGTTTCGGGACTAGCGGGCTCAGAGATACGCAGTATTTT.

CDR3 sequence (DNA): TGCGCCAGCATCGGGACAGGTACTAATGGCCGCTCCTACGAGCAGTACTTC. Its protein product is CASIGTGTNGRSYEQYF. The V gene is TRBV5-1, the J gene TRBJ2-7; 8 bases are a match to TRBD1. Germline V CDR1 and CDR2: SGHRS, YFSETQ. The CDR3 spans 17 residues. The V segment lost 6 bases and the J segment 0 bases; nucleotides outside the gene matches: 14.

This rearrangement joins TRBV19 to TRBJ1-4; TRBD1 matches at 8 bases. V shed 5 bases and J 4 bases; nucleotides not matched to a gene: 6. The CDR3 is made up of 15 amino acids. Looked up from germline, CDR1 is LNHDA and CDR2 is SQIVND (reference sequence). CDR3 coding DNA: TGTGCCAGTAGTGACAGGGGAGGATATAATGAAAAACTGTTTTTT. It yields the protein CASSDRGGYNEKLFF. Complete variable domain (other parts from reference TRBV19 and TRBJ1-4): DGGITQSPKYLFRKEGQNVTLSCEQNLNHDAMYWYRQDPGQGLRLIYYSQIVNDFQKGDIAEGYSVSREKKESFPLTVTSAQKNPTAFYLCASSDRGGYNEKLFFGSGTQLSVL.

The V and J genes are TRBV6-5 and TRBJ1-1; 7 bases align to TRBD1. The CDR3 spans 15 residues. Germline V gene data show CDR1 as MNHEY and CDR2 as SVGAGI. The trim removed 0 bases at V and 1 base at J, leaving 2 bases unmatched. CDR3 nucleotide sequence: TGTGCCAGCAGTTACTCGAGGGGGCCGAACACTGAAGCTTTCTTT. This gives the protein CASSYSRGPNTEAFF.

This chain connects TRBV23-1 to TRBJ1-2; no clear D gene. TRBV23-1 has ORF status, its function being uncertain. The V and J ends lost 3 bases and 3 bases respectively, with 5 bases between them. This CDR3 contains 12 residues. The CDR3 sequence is CASSQTDYGYTF. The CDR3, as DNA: TGCGCCAGCAGTCAGACGGACTATGGCTACACCTTC.

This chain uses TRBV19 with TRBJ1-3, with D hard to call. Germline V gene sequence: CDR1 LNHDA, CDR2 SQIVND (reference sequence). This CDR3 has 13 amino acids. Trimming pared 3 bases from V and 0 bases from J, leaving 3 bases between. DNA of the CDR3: TGTGCCAGTAGTATCGGCTCTGGAAACACCATATATTTT. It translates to CASSIGSGNTIYF.

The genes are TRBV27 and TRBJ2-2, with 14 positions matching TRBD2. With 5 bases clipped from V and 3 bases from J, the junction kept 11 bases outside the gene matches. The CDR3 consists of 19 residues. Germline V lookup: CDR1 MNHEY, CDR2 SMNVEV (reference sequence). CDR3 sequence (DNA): TGTGCCAGCAGTCCGGGACTAGCGGGAGTGGGAGGGTACACCGGGGAGCTGTTTTTT. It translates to CASSPGLAGVGGYTGELFF.

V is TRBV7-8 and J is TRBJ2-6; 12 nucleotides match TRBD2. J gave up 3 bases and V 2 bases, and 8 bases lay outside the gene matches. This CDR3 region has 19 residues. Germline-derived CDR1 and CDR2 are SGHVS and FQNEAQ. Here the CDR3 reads CASSLFPSGGAYGANVLTF. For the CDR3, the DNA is TGTGCCAGCAGCTTATTTCCTAGCGGGGGGGCATATGGGGCCAACGTCCTGACTTTC.

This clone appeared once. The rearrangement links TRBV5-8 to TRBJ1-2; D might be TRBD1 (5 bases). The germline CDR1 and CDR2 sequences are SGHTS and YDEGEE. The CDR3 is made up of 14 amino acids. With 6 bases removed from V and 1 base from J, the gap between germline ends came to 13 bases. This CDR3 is CASTGQFINYGYTF. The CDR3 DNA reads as TGTGCCAGCACCGGACAATTCATTAACTATGGCTACACCTTC.